Reported below is one T cell receptor beta chain. What it binds is not known. The junction departs from germline at one end; a sequencing error may be responsible. The CDR3 is 14 amino acids. Germline assignment: CDR1 SGHRS and CDR2 YFSETQ. Genomic DNA acted as the template from which TCR beta VDJ combination and CDR3 sequence profiling were carried out. TCRdb recomputed calls from the reads with MiXCR, one row per CDR3 protein. Altogether about 270,000 distinct CDR3 sequences are present, roughly 82% being singletons, with the ten largest covering less than 50%. The data stem from a study of CD8+CD57+ T cells in acquired aplastic anemia. The sequenced patients had an expansion of CD8+CD57+ cells seen by flow cytometry. Findings and limits, study-wide: With respect to CD8+ Simpson's diversity, patients and controls did not differ significantly.

The TCR originated in a human donor with aplastic anemia. This chain uses TRBV5-1 with TRBJ2-7, with D hard to call. Sequencing used sorted CD4+, CD8+, or CD8+CD57+ T cells (not recorded which) from PBMCs. The CDR3 sequence is CATSLPRQAHEQYF. DNA for the CDR3: TGCGCCACCAGCTTGCCCCGCCAAGCCCACGAGCAGTACTTC.